Below are 29 T cell receptor beta chains sequenced from a single sample in a study of T cell responses to AZD1222 COVID-19 vaccine. Here immunoSEQ multiplex PCR was the method, and the copy in TCRdb shows in-frame clones only, minus some. The sample records about 150,000 clones, around nine tenths being singletons. The material was peripheral blood, obtained on day 0 of AZD1222 vaccination. The receptors originated from an adult in good health.

The CDR3 nucleotides read TGTGCCTGGAGCTCAGGGGGCGCAGGAGAAAAACTGTTTTTT. It yields the protein CAWSSGGAGEKLFF. The rearrangement joins TRBV30 to TRBJ1-4, with 8 bases aligning to TRBD1. Germline V CDR1 and CDR2: GTSNPN, SVGIG (reference sequence). J gave up 8 bases and V 3 bases, and 8 bases lay outside the gene matches. CDR3 size: 14 residues.

The chain links TRBV6-2 or TRBV6-3 to TRBJ2-7, with 9 positions matching TRBD1. Germline-derived CDR1 and CDR2 are MNHEY and SVGEGT. The CDR3 covers 14 residues. V was clipped by 5 bases and J by 3 bases; unmatched bases: 5. CDR3 DNA sequence: TGTGCCAGCAGTCATCCGGGACAGGGCTACGAGCAGTACTTC. As protein: CASSHPGQGYEQYF.

V gene TRBV6-6 combines with J gene TRBJ1-5, with D unclear. Germline CDR1 is MNHNY and CDR2 is SVGAGI (reference sequence). Trimming took off 5 bases at V and 0 bases at J, with 17 bases between the two ends. The CDR3 covers 17 residues. The CDR3, as DNA: TGTGCCAGCAGTCCTGCCGGATGGGCAGGTAGCAATCAGCCCCAGCATTTT. It encodes CASSPAGWAGSNQPQHF.

The V gene is TRBV7-9, the J gene TRBJ2-2; 7 bases agree with TRBD2. Germline V gene lookup returns CDR1 SEHNR and CDR2 FQNEAQ (reference sequence). Trimming at V came to 10 bases and at J to 1 base, leaving 3 bases not matched to a gene. The CDR3 totals 13 residues. As DNA, the CDR3 is TGTGCCATGCTAGCGGAGAACACCGGGGAGCTGTTTTTT. Amino acids: CAMLAENTGELFF. Full variable domain (missing parts from reference TRBV7-9 and TRBJ2-2): DTGVSQNPRHKITKRGQNVTFRCDPISEHNRLYWYRQTLGQGPEFLTYFQNEAQLEKSRLLSDRFSAERPKGSFSTLEIQRTEQGDSAMYLCAMLAENTGELFFGEGSRLTVL.

This clone was seen a handful of times. The gene calls are TRBV6-6 and TRBJ1-6; the D is unclear. CDR3 length equals 14 residues. Germline lookup yields CDR1 MNHNY and CDR2 SVGAGI (reference sequence). Trimming removed 6 bases from V and 0 bases from J, with 6 bases in between. CDR3 DNA sequence: TGTGCCAGCAGAGGGCACTCCTATAATTCACCCCTCCACTTT. Translating it yields CASRGHSYNSPLHF.

The V call is TRBV18, the J call TRBJ2-6, with D hard to call. The V end was cut by 2 bases, the J end by 0 bases, with 5 bases between. The CDR3 is 15 amino acids. Germline loops: CDR1 KGHSH, CDR2 LQKENI. The CDR3, as DNA: TGTGCCAGCTCACCAAACCACTCTGGGGCCAACGTCCTGACTTTC. Its protein is CASSPNHSGANVLTF.

This chain links TRBV15 with TRBJ2-1; 10 nucleotides align to TRBD1. Germline CDR1 is LNHNV and CDR2 is YYDKDF (reference sequence). The V segment lost 3 bases and the J segment 7 bases; nucleotides outside the gene matches: 6. CDR3 length equals 15 residues. As DNA, the CDR3 is TGTGCCACCAGCAGCGACAGGGGGCGAATAAATGAGCAGTTCTTC. This translates into CATSSDRGRINEQFF.

The gene calls are TRBV18 and TRBJ2-2; a possible D gene is TRBD2 (5 bases). V lost 3 bases to trimming and J lost 4 bases, with 12 bases between them. Germline V lookup: CDR1 KGHSH, CDR2 LQKENI. The CDR3 is 15 amino acids. This chain's CDR3 is CASSPPGRPTGELFF. The CDR3 nucleotides read TGTGCCAGCTCACCCCCGGGAAGGCCCACCGGGGAGCTGTTTTTT. Using reference TRBV18 and TRBJ2-2 for the parts outside the CDR3, the full variable domain is NAGVMQNPRHLVRRRGQEARLRCSPMKGHSHVYWYRQLPEEGLKFMVYLQKENIIDESGMPKERFSAEFPKEGPSILRIQQVVRGDSAAYFCASSPPGRPTGELFFGEGSRLTVL.

The J gene is TRBJ1-3, the V gene TRBV6-6; TRBD1 matches 7 bases. This CDR3 is 16 amino acids long. V was clipped by 5 bases and J by 0 bases; unmatched bases: 7. CDR1 MNHNY and CDR2 SVGAGI come from the germline V gene (reference sequence). CDR3 sequence reads: CASSRQGFNSGNTIYF. DNA for the CDR3: TGTGCCAGCAGTCGACAGGGATTTAACTCTGGAAACACCATATATTTT.

This clone was found once. The chain links TRBV5-1 to TRBJ1-1; D possibly corresponds to TRBD1 (5 bases). The CDR3 runs to 15 residues. Per germline, CDR1 SGHRS and CDR2 YFSETQ. Trimming shortened V by 5 bases and J by 4 bases, and 18 bases separated the two germline ends. This chain's CDR3 is CASSLEGLSGTEAFF. CDR3 bases: TGCGCCAGCAGTTTAGAGGGGTTATCGGGCACTGAAGCTTTCTTT.

This chain uses TRBV20-1 with TRBJ2-1, with 12 bases identical to TRBD2. Germline loops: CDR1 DFQATT, CDR2 SNEGSKA (reference sequence). V gave up 3 bases and J gave up 6 bases; unmatched junction bases: 6. The CDR3 sequence is 15 residues long. The DNA for the CDR3 is TGCAGTGCTAGTCATCTAGCGGGAGGGTCCAATGAGCAGTTCTTC. This encodes CSASHLAGGSNEQFF.

V gene TRBV7-9 combines with J gene TRBJ2-7; D gene unclear. The CDR3 sequence is 13 residues long. Per germline, CDR1 SEHNR and CDR2 FQNEAQ (reference sequence). The V and J ends lost 1 base and 3 bases respectively, with 7 bases between them. The CDR3 DNA reads TGTGCCAGCAGCTTAGGTGACGGCTACGAGCAGTACTTC. Translating it yields CASSLGDGYEQYF.

This chain uses TRBV9 with TRBJ2-2; TRBD2 is a possible D gene (6 bases). Germline loops: CDR1 SGDLS, CDR2 YYNGEE. CDR3 length: 16 residues. Trimming took 3 bases from V and 1 from J, leaving 13 bases between them. The CDR3 sequence is CASSDDSGKNTGELFF. The DNA for the CDR3 is TGTGCCAGCAGCGACGATAGCGGAAAGAACACCGGGGAGCTGTTTTTT.

The chain recombines TRBV6-5 with TRBJ2-1, with 9 bases lining up with TRBD1. V shed 8 bases and J 8 bases; nucleotides not matched to a gene: 4. Germline assignment: CDR1 MNHEY and CDR2 SVGAGI. CDR3 length: 12 residues. The CDR3 sequence is CASGTGGDEQFF. The CDR3 DNA reads as TGTGCCAGCGGTACAGGGGGCGATGAGCAGTTCTTC.

This chain uses TRBV6-6 with TRBJ2-7; a weak D match, TRBD2 (5 bases). Trimming took off 0 bases at V and 5 bases at J, with 14 bases between the two ends. The CDR3 totals 15 residues. Germline assignment: CDR1 MNHNY and CDR2 SVGAGI (reference sequence). CDR3 amino acids: CASSYSPDSEHEQYF. CDR3 coding DNA: TGTGCCAGCAGTTACTCCCCGGACTCCGAACACGAGCAGTACTTC.

This sequence joins TRBV6-2 or TRBV6-3 and TRBJ2-7; 13 nucleotides line up with TRBD2. Germline CDR1 reads MNHEY; CDR2 reads SVGEGT. Trimming at V came to 0 bases and at J to 9 bases, leaving 14 bases not matched to a gene. The CDR3 length is 18 residues. The CDR3 here is CASSYSGLAGAEVNRQYF. In DNA form, the CDR3 reads TGTGCCAGCAGTTACTCCGGACTAGCGGGAGCCGAAGTGAATCGGCAGTACTTC.

The chain's CDR3 is CSVVPDSSGNTIYF. CDR3 DNA sequence: TGCAGCGTTGTTCCGGATTCTTCTGGAAACACCATATATTTT. The chain has TRBV29-1 and TRBJ1-3; D remains unclear. Germline assignment: CDR1 SQVTM and CDR2 ANQGSEA. This CDR3 spans 14 amino acids. The V end lost 4 bases, the J end lost 1 base, and 11 bases lay between the germline ends.

The V and J genes are TRBV4-3 and TRBJ1-3; no clear D gene. Germline lookup yields CDR1 LGHNA and CDR2 YSLEER. V dropped 0 bases and J dropped 2 bases, with 8 bases sitting between them. The CDR3 has 15 residues. CDR3 loop: CASSQETGTGNTIYF. For the CDR3, the DNA is TGCGCCAGCAGCCAAGAAACCGGGACTGGAAACACCATATATTTT.

The chain carries TRBV5-5 and TRBJ1-5, with D possibly TRBD1 on 5 matching bases. CDR3 length: 13 amino acids. The V gene lost 0 bases and the J gene lost 7 bases, with 8 bases spanning the gap. Germline V gives CDR1 SGHKS, CDR2 YYEKEE (reference sequence). CDR3 region: CASSLEGSQPQHF. In DNA form, the CDR3 reads TGTGCCAGCAGCTTGGAGGGGTCCCAGCCCCAGCATTTT.

The V call is TRBV27, the J call TRBJ2-7, with D perhaps TRBD2 (5 bases). This CDR3 is built from 12 residues. Germline V CDR1 and CDR2: MNHEY, SMNVEV (reference sequence). Trimming removed 8 bases from V and 4 bases from J, with 12 bases in between. CDR3 nucleotide sequence: TGTGCCAGCTGGGGTCGGGGTTACGAGCAGTACTTC. The encoded protein is CASWGRGYEQYF.

This chain uses TRBV27 with TRBJ2-2; possibly TRBD2 for D (6 bases). The CDR3 length is 15 residues. The germline V gene has CDR1 MNHEY and CDR2 SMNVEV (reference sequence). V was pared by 9 bases and J by 4 bases, with 18 bases between. CDR3 sequence: CASRLGGVGTGELFF. The CDR3, as DNA: TGTGCCAGTCGTCTGGGGGGTGTGGGCACCGGGGAGCTGTTTTTT.

The chain carries TRBV7-3 and TRBJ2-2, with D hard to call. Trimming removed 6 bases at V and 2 bases at J, with 7 bases between. The CDR3 loop spans 13 amino acids. CDR1 is SGHTA, CDR2 FQGTGA, per germline. CDR3 bases: TGTGCCAGCAGTCCGACTAACACCGGGGAGCTGTTTTTT. It is translated as CASSPTNTGELFF.

The rearrangement links TRBV15 to TRBJ1-1, with 7 bases identical to TRBD1. The germline V gene has CDR1 LNHNV and CDR2 YYDKDF (reference sequence). V trimming: 5 bases; J trimming: 3 bases; junction bases outside the gene matches: 12. The CDR3 consists of 16 residues. The CDR3 reads CATSRDAVTGDTEAFF. CDR3 in DNA: TGTGCCACCAGCCGCGACGCGGTTACAGGGGACACTGAAGCTTTCTTT.

This clone was seen just once. The V call is TRBV28, the J call TRBJ1-1, with D maybe TRBD1 (6 bases). Trimming stripped 2 bases from V and 2 bases from J, with 15 bases between. CDR3 length equals 16 residues. The V gene's germline CDR1 is MDHEN and CDR2 SYDVKM. The CDR3, as DNA: TGTGCCAGCAGTTTAAGGGGGGGGCGGGCAAACACTGAAGCTTTCTTT. It yields the protein CASSLRGGRANTEAFF.

The chain recombines TRBV20-1 with TRBJ2-7, with D perhaps given as TRBD1 or TRBD2 (5 bases each). The length of the CDR3 is 15 residues. Per the germline V gene, CDR1 is DFQATT and CDR2 is SNEGSKA (reference sequence). Trimming shortened V by 3 bases and J by 2 bases, and 17 bases separated the two germline ends. CDR3 DNA sequence: TGCAGTGCTAGTTTCGGGGCAGGGTTGACCTACGAGCAGTACTTC. Protein: CSASFGAGLTYEQYF.

This rearrangement joins TRBV5-1 to TRBJ1-3, with a possible D match to TRBD1 (5 bases). The ends were cut back, 3 bases at V and 0 bases at J, with 16 bases in the middle. This CDR3 has 17 amino acids. CDR1 is SGHRS and CDR2 is YFSETQ in the germline V gene. CDR3 sequence: CASSSSYLTVSGNTIYF. The CDR3 DNA sequence: TGCGCCAGCAGCTCCTCGTACCTGACAGTCTCTGGAAACACCATATATTTT.

This chain connects TRBV27 to TRBJ1-3, with D possibly being TRBD1 (5 bases). Germline loops: CDR1 MNHEY, CDR2 SMNVEV (reference sequence). The CDR3 covers 15 residues. V lost 4 bases and J lost 0, with 10 bases in between. CDR3 sequence reads: CASSSLGDSGNTIYF. The CDR3 nucleotides read TGTGCCAGCAGTTCATTGGGGGACTCTGGAAACACCATATATTTT.

This chain connects TRBV16 to TRBJ2-7; TRBD2 might be the D (6 bases). Germline V gene sequence: CDR1 KGHSY, CDR2 FQNENV. The V end lost 5 bases, the J end lost 7 bases, and 21 bases lay between the germline ends. This CDR3 has 15 amino acids. The CDR3: CASSFAVLAGREQYF. The CDR3 region has the DNA TGTGCCAGCAGCTTCGCGGTTTTGGCAGGGAGGGAGCAGTACTTC.

The chain has TRBV6-5 and TRBJ1-4; D is possibly TRBD1 (5 bases). V lost 0 bases to trimming and J lost 0 bases, with 8 bases between them. The CDR3 extends over 16 amino acids. In germline, CDR1 is MNHEY, CDR2 SVGAGI. This CDR3 is CASSYSTAATNEKLFF. DNA of the CDR3: TGTGCCAGCAGTTACTCGACAGCCGCAACTAATGAAAAACTGTTTTTT.